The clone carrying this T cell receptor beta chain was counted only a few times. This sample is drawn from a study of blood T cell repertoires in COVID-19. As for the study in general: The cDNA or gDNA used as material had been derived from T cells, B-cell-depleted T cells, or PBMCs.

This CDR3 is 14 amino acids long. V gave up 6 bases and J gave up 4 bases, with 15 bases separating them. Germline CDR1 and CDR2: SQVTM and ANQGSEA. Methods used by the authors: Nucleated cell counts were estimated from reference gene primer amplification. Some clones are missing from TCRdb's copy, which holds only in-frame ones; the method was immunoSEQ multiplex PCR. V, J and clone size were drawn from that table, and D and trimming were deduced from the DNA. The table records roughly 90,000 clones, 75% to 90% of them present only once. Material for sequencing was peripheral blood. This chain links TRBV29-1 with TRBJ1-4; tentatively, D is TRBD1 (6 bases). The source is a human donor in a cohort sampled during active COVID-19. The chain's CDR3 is CSVDSGALNEKLFF. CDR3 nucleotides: TGCAGCGTCGACTCAGGGGCCCTTAATGAAAAACTGTTTTTT.